The T cell receptor beta chain under discussion was sequenced for a study of human T cells and chemical hapten exposure (dated by TCRdb to the early 2020s). Regarding the study in general: For sensitization, 2% DPC in acetone was applied to a 2 cm by 2 cm area of upper inner arm skin. In alopecia patients, the study followed how the peripheral blood TCR repertoire changed in vivo over primary and secondary sensitization to diphenylcyclopropenone (DPC), a hapten. Blood was sampled from patients pre-sensitization (week 0) and at 2, 6 and about 24 weeks after DPC sensitization. Libraries were pooled for sequencing, and variation in per-sample TCR yields was attributed mainly to small differences in library volumes within the pool. Patients additionally received weekly therapeutic DPC doses to the scalp throughout the roughly 25-week study period. Most of the patients in the cohort were female, and the cohort covered alopecia areata with under or over 50% scalp involvement, alopecia totalis and alopecia universalis. Patch testing was done on the upper back using Finn chambers containing 0.01% DPC, and results were scored after 6 days according to International Contact Dermatitis Research Group standards. Roughly 30 alopecia patients gave blood for TCR sequencing at one to four time points (pre-sensitization, 2, 6 and 24 weeks).

CDR1 and CDR2 (LNHNV, YYDKDF) derive from the germline V gene (reference sequence). The CDR3 goes from the cysteine to the phenylalanine over 17 residues. CDR3 DNA only is kept here, 51 bases in frame from base 1. Unmatched junction bases come to 10, with V trimmed by 3 bases and J by 3 bases. The library was generated by RACE. The sequencer was a NextSeq 500. Library preparation attached unique molecular identifiers to individual cDNA molecules for quantitative, reproducible TCR counting. From each blood RNA sample, both TCR alpha and TCR beta chains were sequenced. For the original study's pipeline: The median number of TCRs per sample was roughly 98,000, ranging from roughly 23,224 to 690,600. The Decombinator software suite was used to annotate V, J and CDR3 in the TCR reads. Every sample was subsampled to the same number of TCRs (28,000) for the PS versus PT1 abundance plots. Expanded TCRs were defined as absent before sensitization and observed at least eight times at the 2-week time point. In TCRdb, the public reads were trimmed at Q25 with fastp and aligned with MiXCR, with productive beta chains retained. Entries that share a CDR3 protein sequence are merged under the most common genes and DNA. Clone size and V and J calls follow TCRdb, not the original study. This sample gives around 52,000 distinct CDR3 sequences in total; 9.3% of them show up just once. The ten biggest clones cover more than 10% of the sample.

Ten or more counts support this clonotype. Its recognized antigen is unknown. There are no base qualities to consult, and no much larger clone falls within one base. On the study overall, not on this receptor specifically: The number of PT1 expanded TCRs positively correlated with patch test score, significant at thresholds 8, 16 and 32 but not 4. Because every patient had alopecia, a presumed autoimmune disease, the patients' immune response might differ from that of healthy individuals. Repeated subsampling changed both the strength of the expansion versus patch-test correlation and the threshold at which the correlation became significant. Expanded TCRs formed significantly more large CDR3 similarity clusters than pre-sensitization or healthy control sets, consistent with antigen-driven responses. DPC sensitization did not change how many TCRs were above 1 in 1000 frequency, and no evidence was found of alterations in global repertoire structure.

The sample's time point label, decoded: patch test 1, 2 weeks after DPC sensitization. The sample's treatment or condition label, decoded: therapeutic diphenylcyclopropenone sensitization with weekly scalp DPC. Blood at each patch-test visit was drawn before the patch test was applied. Patients were considered eligible if aged 18 to 70, diagnosed with alopecia and deemed suitable for DPC therapy, and patients were excluded if pregnant. Unfractionated whole blood was collected in Tempus Blood RNA tubes, and total RNA was extracted from that blood. The source of this sequence is a woman aged 40 to 55 with alopecia areata. Some clones in this sample may be carry-over from other donors' samples. The receptor chain draws on TRBV15 and TRBJ2-3; a stretch of 9 junction bases matches TRBD2. The source was whole blood, collected in connection with sensitization to the hapten diphenylcyclopropenone (DPC). The DNA sequence is given as TGTGCCACCAGCAGCCGGTTGGTAGCGGGGGTTACAGATACGCAGTATTTT. Translated, this is CATSSRLVAGVTDTQYF.